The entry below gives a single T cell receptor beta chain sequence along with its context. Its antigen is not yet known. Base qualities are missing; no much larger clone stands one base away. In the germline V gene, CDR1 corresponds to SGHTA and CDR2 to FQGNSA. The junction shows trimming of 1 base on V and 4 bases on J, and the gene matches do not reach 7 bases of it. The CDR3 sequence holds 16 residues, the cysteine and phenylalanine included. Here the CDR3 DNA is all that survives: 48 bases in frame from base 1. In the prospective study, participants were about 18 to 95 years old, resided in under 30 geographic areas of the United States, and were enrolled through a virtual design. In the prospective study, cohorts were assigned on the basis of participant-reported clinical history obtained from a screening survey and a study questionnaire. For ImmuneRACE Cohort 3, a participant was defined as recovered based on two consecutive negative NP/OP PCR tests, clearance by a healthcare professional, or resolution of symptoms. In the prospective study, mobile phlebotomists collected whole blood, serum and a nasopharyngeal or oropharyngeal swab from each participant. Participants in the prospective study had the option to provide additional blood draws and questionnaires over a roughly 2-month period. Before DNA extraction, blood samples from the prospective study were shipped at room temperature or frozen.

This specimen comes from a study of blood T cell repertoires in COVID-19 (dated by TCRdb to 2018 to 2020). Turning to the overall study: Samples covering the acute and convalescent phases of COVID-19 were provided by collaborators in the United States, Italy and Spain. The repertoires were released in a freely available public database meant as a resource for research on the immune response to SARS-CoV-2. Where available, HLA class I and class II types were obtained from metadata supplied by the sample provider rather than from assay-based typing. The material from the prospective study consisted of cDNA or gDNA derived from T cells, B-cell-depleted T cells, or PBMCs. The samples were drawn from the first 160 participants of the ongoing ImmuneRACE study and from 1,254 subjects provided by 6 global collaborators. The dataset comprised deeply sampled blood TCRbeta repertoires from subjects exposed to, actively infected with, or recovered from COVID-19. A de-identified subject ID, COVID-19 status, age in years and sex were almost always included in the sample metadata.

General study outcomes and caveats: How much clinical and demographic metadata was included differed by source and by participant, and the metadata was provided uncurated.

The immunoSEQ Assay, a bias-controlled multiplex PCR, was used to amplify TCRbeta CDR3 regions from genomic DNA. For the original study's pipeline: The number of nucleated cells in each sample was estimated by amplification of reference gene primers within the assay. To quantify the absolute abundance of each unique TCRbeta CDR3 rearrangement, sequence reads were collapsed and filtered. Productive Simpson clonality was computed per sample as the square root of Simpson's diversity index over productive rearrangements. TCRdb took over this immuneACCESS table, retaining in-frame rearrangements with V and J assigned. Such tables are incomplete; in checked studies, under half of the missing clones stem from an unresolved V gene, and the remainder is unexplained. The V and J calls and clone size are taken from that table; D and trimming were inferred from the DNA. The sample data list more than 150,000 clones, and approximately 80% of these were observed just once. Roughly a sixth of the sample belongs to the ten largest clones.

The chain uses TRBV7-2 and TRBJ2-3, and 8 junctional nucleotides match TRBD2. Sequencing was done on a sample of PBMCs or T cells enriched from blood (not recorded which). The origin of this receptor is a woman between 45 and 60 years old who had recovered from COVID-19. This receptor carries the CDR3 CASSLEAGARSDTQYF. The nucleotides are TGTGCCAGCAGCTTAGAAGCGGGAGCGAGGTCAGATACGCAGTATTTT. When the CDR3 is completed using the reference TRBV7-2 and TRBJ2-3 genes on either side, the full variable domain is GAGVSQSPSNKVTEKGKDVELRCDPISGHTALYWYRQSLGQGLEFLIYFQGNSAPDKSGLPSDRFSAERTGGSVSTLTIQRTQQEDSAVYLCASSLEAGARSDTQYFGPGTRLTVL.